This entry describes one T cell receptor beta chain. The junction differs from germline at one of its ends, possibly a read error. This entry comes from a study of blood T cells in healthy people across ages. Donors gave 8.5 to 10 milliliters of peripheral blood apiece. The germline V gene has CDR1 SGHRS and CDR2 YFSETQ. The length of the CDR3 is 15 residues. Through a sample-barcoded 5' primer and a J-beta primer mix, a second PCR was run for about 6 to 12 cycles. MiXCR was run by TCRdb on the 5' RACE reads, yielding one entry per CDR3 protein. The sample holds 1.5 million to 2 million distinct CDR3 sequences; around 50% are singletons and the top ten take approximately 2%.

This chain joins TRBV5-1 and TRBJ1-2; D not certain. The TCR originated in a woman between 40 and 55 years old in good health. The specimen sequenced was blood. In DNA, the CDR3 is TGCGCCAGCAGCTTGGCCGGCGGTCAGGACTATGGCTTCACCTTC. Its protein is CASSLAGGQDYGFTF.